The 10 T cell receptor beta chains presented below share a single source sample, sequenced in a study of blood T cell repertoires in COVID-19. The table came from immunoSEQ multiplex PCR; TCRdb's copy has only in-frame clones and leaves some out. Among about 250,000 clones, around 90% were seen once, and the ten largest hold 1.3% to 1.5%. What was sequenced was peripheral blood. These receptors came from a man of 80 years or more with acute or convalescent COVID-19.

The rearrangement uses TRBV28 and TRBJ1-5; D not resolved. CDR1 is MDHEN, CDR2 SYDVKM, per germline. This CDR3 region has 11 residues. Trimming shortened V by 5 bases and J by 4 bases, and 3 bases separated the two germline ends. The CDR3 here is CASSQNQPQHF. The CDR3 region has the DNA TGTGCCAGCAGTCAAAATCAGCCCCAGCATTTT.

This chain links TRBV5-1 with TRBJ1-1; possible D gene TRBD1, 5 bases. The CDR3 sequence is 15 residues long. The V gene's germline CDR1 is SGHRS and CDR2 YFSETQ. V was clipped by 1 base and J by 2 bases, with 12 bases between them. CDR3 sequence reads: CASSLQRGVNTEAFF. The CDR3 DNA sequence: TGCGCCAGCAGCTTGCAACGGGGGGTAAACACTGAAGCTTTCTTT.

The chain has TRBV28 and TRBJ2-3, with 8 positions matching TRBD2. CDR3 length: 16 residues. V shed 6 bases, J shed 4 bases, and the junction held 12 bases outside the gene matches. The germline CDR1 and CDR2 sequences are MDHEN and SYDVKM. The CDR3 nucleotides are TGTGCCAGCAGAAGCCGGAGCGGGGGCCGCCCAGATACGCAGTATTTT. Translated, it gives CASRSRSGGRPDTQYF.

The chain employs TRBV27 and TRBJ2-4, with TRBD2 matching 11 bases. The junction had 7 bases not matched to a gene; V was cut back by 8 bases and J by 7 bases. Germline CDR1 reads MNHEY; CDR2 reads SMNVEV (reference sequence). This CDR3 contains 14 residues. The CDR3 bases are TGTGCCAGCTCACTAGCGGGAGCAGTTAACATTCAGTACTTC. This sequence encodes CASSLAGAVNIQYF.

The gene calls are TRBV28 and TRBJ2-5; TRBD2 agrees at 8 bases. After removal of 3 bases from V and 2 bases from J, the junction contained 5 bases not matched to a gene. The CDR3 consists of 15 residues. CDR1 and CDR2 from the germline V gene are MDHEN and SYDVKM. The CDR3 loop is CASSFTSGFQETQYF. The CDR3 DNA reads TGTGCCAGCAGTTTCACTAGCGGTTTTCAAGAGACCCAGTACTTC.

The rearrangement joins TRBV18 to TRBJ1-2; the match to TRBD1 covers 7 bases. The V and J ends lost 5 bases and 3 bases, in that order; junction bases with no gene match: 9. CDR3 length equals 15 residues. Germline V gives CDR1 KGHSH, CDR2 LQKENI. The CDR3 bases are TGTGCCAGCTCAATTAGAACCGGGACAGACTATGGCTACACCTTC. Translated, it gives CASSIRTGTDYGYTF. The complete variable domain, with remaining parts taken from reference TRBV18 and TRBJ1-2, reads NAGVMQNPRHLVRRRGQEARLRCSPMKGHSHVYWYRQLPEEGLKFMVYLQKENIIDESGMPKERFSAEFPKEGPSILRIQQVVRGDSAAYFCASSIRTGTDYGYTFGSGTRLTVV.

As concerns this clone: At one end, the junction sequence differs from germline, possibly due to a read error. The rearrangement links TRBV7-2 to TRBJ2-4; TRBD1 matches 7 bases. Looked up from germline, CDR1 is SGHTA and CDR2 is FQGNSA. The length of the CDR3 is 12 residues. CDR3 sequence reads: CASSLGTGSTVF. CDR3 DNA sequence: TGTGCCAGCAGCTTAGGGACAGGCTCAACCGTCTTC.

V gene TRBV12-5 combines with J gene TRBJ2-3; 7 positions agree with TRBD2. Germline V gene data show CDR1 as LGHNT and CDR2 as FRNRAP. Losses at the gene ends were 4 bases for V and 3 bases for J; bases not matched to a gene: 4. The CDR3 has 14 amino acids. CDR3 region: CASGSGGGTDTQYF. The CDR3 bases are TGTGCTAGTGGTTCTGGGGGGGGGACAGATACGCAGTATTTT.

The rearrangement links TRBV5-6 to TRBJ2-1; 10 bases line up with TRBD2. After removal of 2 bases from V and 4 bases from J, the junction contained 3 bases not matched to a gene. This CDR3 contains 15 residues. CDR1 is SGHDT and CDR2 is YYEEEE in the germline V gene. CDR3 coding DNA: TGTGCCAGCAGCTTTACTAGCGGGGTATACAATGAGCAGTTCTTC. Encoded protein: CASSFTSGVYNEQFF.

The chain employs TRBV7-2 and TRBJ1-4, with D possibly matching TRBD1 (6 bases). The germline V gene encodes CDR1 SGHTA and CDR2 FQGNSA. Trimming took off 4 bases at V and 6 bases at J, with 12 bases between the two ends. The CDR3 contains 14 residues. DNA of the CDR3: TGTGCCAGCAGCTATAGGGGGTCCGATGAAAAACTGTTTTTT. Translated, it gives CASSYRGSDEKLFF. Complete variable domain (other parts from reference TRBV7-2 and TRBJ1-4): GAGVSQSPSNKVTEKGKDVELRCDPISGHTALYWYRQSLGQGLEFLIYFQGNSAPDKSGLPSDRFSAERTGGSVSTLTIQRTQQEDSAVYLCASSYRGSDEKLFFGSGTQLSVL.